The T cell receptor (beta chain) under discussion was sequenced for a study of blood T cell repertoires in COVID-19. Across the whole study: There were acute and convalescent COVID-19 samples, and they came from the United States, Italy and Spain.

Produced via immunoSEQ multiplex PCR; TCRdb's table is partial and in-frame only. The sample holds about 68,000 clones, around 86% seen once. This clonotype originated in a woman aged 60-75 years with acute or convalescent COVID-19. Input material: peripheral blood.

DNA for the CDR3: TGCAGTGCTAGTGGCAGTATGAACACTGAAGCTTTCTTT. This encodes CSASGSMNTEAFF. The chain uses TRBV20-1 and TRBJ1-1; D is unclear. CDR1 DFQATT and CDR2 SNEGSKA come from the germline V gene (reference sequence). This CDR3 is 13 amino acids long. Between the trimmed V and J ends, which lost 3 bases and 0 bases, there was a span of 8 bases.